Each of the 12 T cell receptor beta chains below was sequenced from the same sample in a study of blood T cell repertoires in COVID-19. Sequencing used immunoSEQ multiplex PCR; TCRdb keeps in-frame clones, though not all of them. The sample holds roughly 87,000 clones, roughly 80% seen once. Input material: peripheral blood. Receptors originate from a woman aged 60-75 years with acute or convalescent COVID-19.

This clone was recorded a few times. The gene calls are TRBV5-1 and TRBJ2-7; no reliable D call. Germline lookup yields CDR1 SGHRS and CDR2 YFSETQ. V was pared by 0 bases and J by 1 base, with 5 bases between. The CDR3 spans 13 residues. The CDR3 DNA follows: TGCGCCAGCAGCTTGGCACAGTCCTACGAGCAGTACTTC. Its protein is CASSLAQSYEQYF.

This chain uses TRBV30 with TRBJ2-1, with 7 nucleotides matching TRBD1. J gave up 7 bases and V 3 bases, and 6 bases lay outside the gene matches. The CDR3 has 13 residues. CDR1 and CDR2 from the germline V gene are GTSNPN and SVGIG (reference sequence). The CDR3 loop is CAWRQGNFNEQFF. In nucleotides, the CDR3 is TGTGCCTGGAGACAGGGGAACTTTAATGAGCAGTTCTTC.

The chain employs TRBV7-2 and TRBJ2-7, with 9 positions matching TRBD1. Germline CDR1 and CDR2: SGHTA and FQGNSA. The CDR3 has 14 amino acids. The J segment lost 3 bases and the V segment lost 5 bases, leaving 5 bases of the junction unmatched. The CDR3 reads CASSRTGQGYEQYF. The CDR3 DNA sequence: TGTGCCAGCAGCAGGACGGGACAGGGCTACGAGCAGTACTTC.

V gene TRBV19 combines with J gene TRBJ1-5; 7 nucleotides align to TRBD1. CDR3 length equals 14 residues. Germline lookup yields CDR1 LNHDA and CDR2 SQIVND (reference sequence). The junction had 5 bases not matched to a gene; V was cut back by 9 bases and J by 0 bases. CDR3 residues: CARLPGGSNQPQHF. The DNA of the CDR3 is TGTGCCAGACTTCCAGGGGGTAGCAATCAGCCCCAGCATTTT.

Here the CDR3 DNA reads TGTGCCAGCAGCCCAGTAGCGGGGGACCGGGGGGCCCAGTACTTC. This sequence encodes CASSPVAGDRGAQYF. The J gene is TRBJ2-5, the V gene TRBV3-1 (or the pseudogene TRBV3-2); 9 nucleotides agree with TRBD2. Germline V gene sequence: CDR1 LGHDT, CDR2 YNNKEL (reference sequence). This CDR3 is built from 15 residues. V lost 4 bases, J lost 9 bases, and 12 bases stayed unmatched.

The rearrangement uses TRBV5-6 and TRBJ1-2; 9 bases fit TRBD1. CDR3 length equals 16 residues. CDR1 is SGHDT, CDR2 YYEEEE, per germline. The J segment lost 4 bases and the V segment lost 0 bases, leaving 7 bases of the junction unmatched. The CDR3 loop reads CASSLAQGALGYGYTF. The CDR3 bases are TGTGCCAGCAGCTTGGCACAGGGGGCGCTTGGCTATGGCTACACCTTC. Drawing the rest from reference TRBV5-6 and TRBJ1-2, the complete variable domain is DAGVTQSPTHLIKTRGQQVTLRCSPKSGHDTVSWYQQALGQGPQFIFQYYEEEERQRGNFPDRFSGHQFPNYSSELNVNALLLGDSALYLCASSLAQGALGYGYTFGSGTRLTVV.

The CDR3 bases are TGTGCCAGCAGCCAAGATCATTTGACAGGAAGGACCGGGGAGCTGTTTTTT. It codes for CASSQDHLTGRTGELFF. J is TRBJ2-2 and V is TRBV4-2, with a possible D match to TRBD1 (6 bases). The germline V gene has CDR1 LGHNA and CDR2 YNFKEQ. This CDR3 is built from 17 residues. Trimming pared 0 bases from V and 5 bases from J, leaving 16 bases between.

This clone was counted a few times. The rearrangement links TRBV4-1 to TRBJ2-7, with 9 positions matching TRBD2. Germline values: CDR1 MGHRA, CDR2 YSYEKL. This CDR3 region has 15 residues. The junction had 5 bases not matched to a gene; V was cut back by 5 bases and J by 0 bases. DNA of the CDR3: TGCGCCAGCAGCTCGAATAGCGGGAGCTCCTACGAGCAGTACTTC. Translating gives CASSSNSGSSYEQYF.

This chain joins TRBV2 and TRBJ2-3; D is ambiguous. This CDR3 has 15 amino acids. Trimming took 7 bases from V and 2 from J, leaving 16 bases between them. Germline V gives CDR1 SNHLY, CDR2 FYNNEI. This CDR3 is CASTGIAGSTDTQYF. The CDR3 nucleotides are TGTGCCAGCACTGGAATAGCCGGATCCACAGATACGCAGTATTTT.

This clone appeared a few times. The chain uses TRBV10-3 and TRBJ2-5, with TRBD2 matching 11 bases. The CDR3 is 17 amino acids. The V gene end was trimmed by 0 bases and the J gene end by 7 bases; junction bases not matched to a gene: 10. Germline assignment: CDR1 ENHRY and CDR2 SYGVKD. CDR3 protein: CAISESVASGGRWTQYF. The CDR3 DNA follows: TGTGCCATCAGTGAGTCTGTGGCTAGCGGGGGGCGGTGGACCCAGTACTTC.

J is TRBJ1-2 and V is TRBV28; possible D gene TRBD1, 6 bases. This CDR3 spans 13 amino acids. Trimming removed 4 bases from V and 3 bases from J, with 9 bases in between. Germline lookup yields CDR1 MDHEN and CDR2 SYDVKM. Here the CDR3 reads CASSSQGHYGYTF. For the CDR3, the DNA is TGTGCCAGCAGTTCGCAGGGGCACTATGGCTACACCTTC.

The chain employs TRBV5-6 and TRBJ2-2; TRBD2 matches at 10 bases. V was pared by 4 bases and J by 3 bases, with 6 bases of the junction left unmatched. CDR1 and CDR2 (germline): SGHDT, YYEEEE. The CDR3 has 16 residues. CDR3 sequence reads: CASSTIAGGYTGELFF. CDR3 DNA: TGTGCCAGCAGCACTATAGCGGGGGGCTACACCGGGGAGCTGTTTTTT.